The rows below give T cell receptor beta chains drawn from one sample of a study of PD-L1 blockade in urothelial cancer. Clones were sequenced by immunoSEQ multiplex PCR, and TCRdb holds only the in-frame ones, with some missing. This sample has under 55,000 clones, with about 80% found just once. The material sequenced was PBMCs, taken around atezolizumab (anti-PD-L1) treatment. All receptors derive from a man in his 70s with urothelial cancer. Each CDR3 is given with its conserved first and last residue. D genes are given only for firm matches.

>TRBV14|TRBJ2-2|-
CASSQVQGTNTGELFF
TGTGCCAGCAGCCAAGTTCAGGGGACGAACACCGGGGAGCTGTTTTTT
>TRBV9|TRBJ2-7|-
CASSVVSSFCVYEQYF
TGTGCCAGCAGCGTAGTATCGTCGTTTTGCGTCTACGAGCAGTACTTC
>TRBV18|TRBJ1-2|TRBD1
CASSPPTGDDYGYTF
TGTGCCAGCTCACCACCGACAGGGGACGACTATGGCTACACCTTC
>TRBV5-1|TRBJ2-7|TRBD1
CASSPTGTGAYEQYF
TGCGCCAGCAGCCCAACCGGGACAGGGGCCTACGAGCAGTACTTC
>TRBV6-5|TRBJ1-2|-
CASSYSTDSLGYTF
TGTGCCAGCAGTTATAGTACGGACTCTCTTGGCTACACCTTC
>TRBV11-3|TRBJ2-7|TRBD1
CASSLGGQGASYEQYF
TGTGCCAGCAGCTTAGGCGGACAGGGGGCTTCCTACGAGCAGTACTTC
>TRBV4-3|TRBJ2-3|-
CASSQDGTSTDTQYF
TGCGCCAGCAGCCAAGATGGTACTAGCACAGATACGCAGTATTTT
>TRBV18|TRBJ2-2|-
CASSPPTDGELFF
TGTGCCAGCTCACCACCGACAGACGGGGAGCTGTTTTTT
>TRBV6-1|TRBJ2-3|-
CASRLAGATDTQYF
TGTGCCAGCAGGTTGGCAGGGGCCACGGATACGCAGTATTTT
>TRBV5-1|TRBJ1-5|TRBD1
CASSPGTGNQPQHF
TGCGCCAGCAGCCCCGGGACAGGCAATCAGCCCCAGCATTTT
>TRBV28|TRBJ2-1|-
CASSNEASFYNEQFF
TGTGCCAGCAGTAATGAGGCTAGCTTTTACAATGAGCAGTTCTTC
>TRBV7-2|TRBJ2-7|TRBD2
CASSLEGSGRVTDEQYF
TGTGCCAGCAGCTTAGAAGGTAGCGGGAGGGTAACAGACGAGCAGTACTTC
>TRBV7-9|TRBJ1-6|-
CASRGGDSYNSPLHF
TGTGCCAGCAGGGGGGGGGACTCCTATAATTCACCCCTCCACTTT
>TRBV18|TRBJ2-7|TRBD1
CASSPRDRGEQYF
TGTGCCAGCTCACCCCGAGACAGGGGTGAGCAGTACTTC